The clone carrying this T cell receptor (beta chain) was picked up many times. Its antigen is unknown. Germline assignment: CDR1 SGHVS and CDR2 FNYEAQ. The ends were cut back, 2 bases at V and 5 bases at J, with 15 bases in the middle. CDR3 length: 15 residues. This sample was taken from a study of neurological immune-mediated disorders. Synthesis of cDNA used 5'RACE (with 10-nucleotide random UMIs). TCRdb re-analysed the 5' RACE reads in MiXCR, keeping a single row per CDR3 protein. This table has around 50,000 distinct CDR3 sequences, around a sixth appearing once. PBMCs stored at -80 C, 2 million in total, were the source of the unsorted libraries. General study results and limits: The study found the most TCR clonal expansion in HTLV-1-associated myelopathy and the least in multiple sclerosis, below healthy controls. None of the CDR3 amino acid sequences of expanded clones recurred across subjects, suggesting private repertoires in all groups.

Sample: PBMCs. The chain joins TRBV7-6 to TRBJ1-1; D may be TRBD1 (6 bases). This sequence was found in a man between 60 and 75 years old in good health. This CDR3 is CASSLIVGAVTEAFF. The CDR3 bases are TGTGCCAGCAGCTTAATAGTGGGGGCGGTGACTGAAGCTTTCTTT.